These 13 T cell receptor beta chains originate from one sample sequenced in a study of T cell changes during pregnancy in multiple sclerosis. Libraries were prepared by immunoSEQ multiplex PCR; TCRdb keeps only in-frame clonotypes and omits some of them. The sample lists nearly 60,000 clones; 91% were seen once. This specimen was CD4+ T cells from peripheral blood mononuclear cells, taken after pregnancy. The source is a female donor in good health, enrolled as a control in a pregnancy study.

In DNA form, the CDR3 reads TGTGCCCTCCCAGGGGGTGGCAATCAGCCCCAGCATTTT. The encoded protein is CALPGGGNQPQHF. The rearrangement links TRBV19 to TRBJ1-5, with 7 bases aligning to TRBD1. This CDR3 is 13 amino acids long. The ends lost 11 bases at V and 2 bases at J; junction bases unmatched: 6. Germline lookup yields CDR1 LNHDA and CDR2 SQIVND (reference sequence).

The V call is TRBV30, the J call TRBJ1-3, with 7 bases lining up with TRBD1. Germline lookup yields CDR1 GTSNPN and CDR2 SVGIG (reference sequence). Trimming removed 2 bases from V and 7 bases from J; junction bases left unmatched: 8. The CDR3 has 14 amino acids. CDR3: CAWSFQTGWNTIYF. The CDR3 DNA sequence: TGTGCCTGGAGTTTCCAGACAGGGTGGAACACCATATATTTT.

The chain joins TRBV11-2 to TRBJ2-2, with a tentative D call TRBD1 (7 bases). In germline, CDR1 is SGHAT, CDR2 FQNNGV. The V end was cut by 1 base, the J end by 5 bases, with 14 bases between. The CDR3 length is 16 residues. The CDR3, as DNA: TGTGCCAGCAGCTTAGGAGCAGGGGGAGGTACCGGGGAGCTGTTTTTT. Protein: CASSLGAGGGTGELFF.

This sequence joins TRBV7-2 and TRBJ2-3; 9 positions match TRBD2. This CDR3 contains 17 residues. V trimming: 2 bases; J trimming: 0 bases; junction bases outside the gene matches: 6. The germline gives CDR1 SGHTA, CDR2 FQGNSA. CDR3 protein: CASSLWSSGASTDTQYF. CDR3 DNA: TGTGCCAGCAGCTTATGGTCTAGCGGGGCTAGCACAGATACGCAGTATTTT.

The CDR3 protein is CASSRLAGGRGTDTQYF. DNA for the CDR3: TGTGCCAGCAGTCGGCTAGCGGGGGGGCGAGGCACAGATACGCAGTATTTT. This chain links TRBV25-1 with TRBJ2-3, with TRBD2 matching 12 bases. Per the germline V gene, CDR1 is MGHDK and CDR2 is SYGVNS. CDR3 length equals 17 residues. V lost 5 bases and J lost 1; bases outside the gene matches: 7.

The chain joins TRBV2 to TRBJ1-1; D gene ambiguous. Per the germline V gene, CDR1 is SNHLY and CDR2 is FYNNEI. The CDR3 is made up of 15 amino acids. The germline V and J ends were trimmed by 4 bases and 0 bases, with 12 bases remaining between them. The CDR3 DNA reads TGTGCCAGCAGTGGACAAGCAGTTATGAACACTGAAGCTTTCTTT. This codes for CASSGQAVMNTEAFF.

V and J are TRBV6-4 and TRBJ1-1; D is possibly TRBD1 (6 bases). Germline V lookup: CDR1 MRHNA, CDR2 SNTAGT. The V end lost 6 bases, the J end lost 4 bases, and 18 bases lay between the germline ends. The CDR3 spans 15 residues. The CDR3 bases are TGTGCCAGCAGCCGAACCACAGGGTTGGGCACTGAAGCTTTCTTT. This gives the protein CASSRTTGLGTEAFF.

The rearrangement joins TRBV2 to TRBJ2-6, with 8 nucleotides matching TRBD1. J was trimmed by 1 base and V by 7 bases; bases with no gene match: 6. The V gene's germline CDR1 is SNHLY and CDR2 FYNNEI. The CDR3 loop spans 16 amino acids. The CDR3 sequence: CASKRTGNSGANVLTF. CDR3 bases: TGTGCCAGCAAAAGGACAGGGAATTCTGGGGCCAACGTCCTGACTTTC.

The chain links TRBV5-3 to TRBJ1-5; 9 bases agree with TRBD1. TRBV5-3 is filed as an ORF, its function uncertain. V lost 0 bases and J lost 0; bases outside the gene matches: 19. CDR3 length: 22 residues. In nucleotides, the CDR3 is TGTGCCAGAAGCTTGGGTACGACCTGGGGAAGTGGACAGGGGTATAGCAATCAGCCCCAGCATTTT. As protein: CARSLGTTWGSGQGYSNQPQHF.

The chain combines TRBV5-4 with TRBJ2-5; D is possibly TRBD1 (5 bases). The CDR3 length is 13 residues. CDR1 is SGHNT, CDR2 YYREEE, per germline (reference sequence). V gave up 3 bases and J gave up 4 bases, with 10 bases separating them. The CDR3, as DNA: TGTGCCAGCAGCTCCACAGGTAGAGAGACCCAGTACTTC. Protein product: CASSSTGRETQYF.

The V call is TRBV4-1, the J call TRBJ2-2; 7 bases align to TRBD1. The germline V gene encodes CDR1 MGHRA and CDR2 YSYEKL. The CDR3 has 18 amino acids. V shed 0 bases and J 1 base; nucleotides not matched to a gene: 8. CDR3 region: CASSQDQIRTGNTGELFF. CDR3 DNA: TGCGCCAGCAGCCAAGATCAAATAAGGACAGGGAACACCGGGGAGCTGTTTTTT.

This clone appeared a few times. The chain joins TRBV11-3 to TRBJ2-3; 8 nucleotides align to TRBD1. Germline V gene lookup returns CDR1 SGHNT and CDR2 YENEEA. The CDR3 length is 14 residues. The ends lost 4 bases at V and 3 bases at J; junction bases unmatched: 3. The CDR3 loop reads CASSSRTGTDTQYF. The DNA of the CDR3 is TGTGCCAGCAGCTCGCGGACAGGGACAGATACGCAGTATTTT.

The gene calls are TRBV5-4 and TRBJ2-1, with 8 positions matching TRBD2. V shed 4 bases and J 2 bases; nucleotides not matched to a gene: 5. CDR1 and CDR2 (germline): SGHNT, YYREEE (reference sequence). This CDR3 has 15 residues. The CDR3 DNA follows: TGTGCCAGCAGCCGGGGGGGGGAAACCTACAATGAGCAGTTCTTC. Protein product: CASSRGGETYNEQFF.